Listed below are T cell receptor beta chains from one sample, sequenced in a study of blood T cell repertoires in COVID-19. Generated by immunoSEQ multiplex PCR, the TCRdb table keeps only in-frame clones and is missing some. The table records nearly 80,000 clones, approximately 82% of them present only once. Specimen: peripheral blood. These receptors all stem from a woman aged 70-85 years with acute or convalescent COVID-19. The CDR3 runs from the conserved cysteine through the conserved F or W. The order of the fields is J gene, clone size, D gene, V gene, CDR3 DNA, CDR3 protein. D genes are given only for firm matches. Size tells how often a clone was seen (once, few, many) or the class of an expanded clone, and some rows leave it out.

J: TRBJ2-5; size: NA; D: TRBD2; V: TRBV28; DNA: TGTGCCAGCTCCAACGGGGAGGGGCTCTATGAGACCCAGTACTTC; CDR3: CASSNGEGLYETQYF
J: TRBJ2-5; size: NA; D: NA; V: TRBV19; DNA: TGTGCCAGTAGTGGGCAGAAACAAGAGACCCAGTACTTC; CDR3: CASSGQKQETQYF
J: TRBJ2-3; size: NA; D: TRBD2; V: TRBV9; DNA: TGTGCCAGCAGCATTGGACTAGCGGAGATCACAGATACGCAGTATTTT; CDR3: CASSIGLAEITDTQYF
J: TRBJ1-1; size: NA; D: NA; V: TRBV18; DNA: TGTGCCAGCTCACCCGGGACAAGACGAGAAGCTTTCTTT; CDR3: CASSPGTRREAFF
J: TRBJ2-3; size: NA; D: TRBD2; V: TRBV5-5; DNA: TGTGCCAGCAGCCGAGGGACTAGCGGGAGCGTACGCACAGATACGCAGTATTTT; CDR3: CASSRGTSGSVRTDTQYF
J: TRBJ1-6; size: once; D: TRBD1; V: TRBV9; DNA: TGTGCCAGCAGCGTAGACCCTGGACAGGGGAATTCACCCCTCCACTTT; CDR3: CASSVDPGQGNSPLHF
J: TRBJ2-1; size: NA; D: NA; V: TRBV7-2; DNA: TGTGCCAGCAGCTTAGTGCCAGGGCCTGAGCAGTTCTTC; CDR3: CASSLVPGPEQFF
J: TRBJ1-5; size: NA; D: TRBD1; V: TRBV4-2; DNA: TGTGCCAGCAGCCAAGAAGACAGGGGCAATCAGCCCCAGCATTTT; CDR3: CASSQEDRGNQPQHF
J: TRBJ1-1; size: NA; D: NA; V: TRBV19; DNA: TGTGCCAGTAACCCCTCCTGGAGTGATACTGAAGCTTTCTTT; CDR3: CASNPSWSDTEAFF
J: TRBJ1-2; size: NA; D: NA; V: TRBV5-4; DNA: TGTGCCAGCTCCCGAGAGGCTAACTATGGCTACACCTTC; CDR3: CASSREANYGYTF
J: TRBJ2-1; size: NA; D: NA; V: TRBV19; DNA: TGTGCCAGTAGTGCTAACGGCTACAATGAGCAGTTCTTC; CDR3: CASSANGYNEQFF
J: TRBJ2-7; size: NA; D: NA; V: TRBV5-6; DNA: TGTGCCAGCAGTTTTAGGACAAATTGGGAAGTCGCCTACGAGCAGTACTTC; CDR3: CASSFRTNWEVAYEQYF
J: TRBJ2-1; size: NA; D: TRBD2; V: TRBV4-2; DNA: TGTGCCAGCAGCCCAAAGGGTTTACTAGCGGGAGAGGATGAGCAGTTCTTC; CDR3: CASSPKGLLAGEDEQFF
J: TRBJ1-2; size: NA; D: TRBD1; V: TRBV29-1; DNA: TGCAGCGTACTAACAGGGGCCAACTATGGCTACACCTTC; CDR3: CSVLTGANYGYTF
J: TRBJ2-1; size: NA; D: TRBD2; V: TRBV7-8; DNA: TGTGCCAGCAGCTTATCTAGCGGCTCCTACAATGAGCAGTTCTTC; CDR3: CASSLSSGSYNEQFF
J: TRBJ1-1; size: NA; D: NA; V: TRBV4-1; DNA: TGCGCCAGCAGCTTACAGGGACAAGCTACTGAAGCTTTCTTT; CDR3: CASSLQGQATEAFF
J: TRBJ2-2; size: NA; D: TRBD2; V: TRBV29-1; DNA: TGCAGCGCAGGGACTAGCGGGACGAACACCGGGGAGCTGTTTTTT; CDR3: CSAGTSGTNTGELFF
J: TRBJ1-4; size: NA; D: NA; V: TRBV5-6; DNA: TGTGCCAGCAGCTTCTTATCTGCAACTAATGAAAAACTGTTTTTT; CDR3: CASSFLSATNEKLFF
J: TRBJ1-4; size: NA; D: TRBD1; V: TRBV5-1; DNA: TGCGCCAGCAGCATGCGACAGGGGAGTGGTGAAAAACTGTTTTTT; CDR3: CASSMRQGSGEKLFF
J: TRBJ2-7; size: NA; D: NA; V: TRBV5-1; DNA: TGCGCCAGCAGCTTGCCTAACTCCTACGAGCAGTACTTC; CDR3: CASSLPNSYEQYF
J: TRBJ2-1; size: NA; D: NA; V: TRBV29-1; DNA: TGCAGCGTTGAAGTGGCGGGAATGGCGTTCTTC; CDR3: CSVEVAGMAFF
J: TRBJ2-7; size: NA; D: NA; V: TRBV2; DNA: TGTGCCAGCACTGACACCTTACAAGACACTACGGGGGAGCAGTACTTC; CDR3: CASTDTLQDTTGEQYF
J: TRBJ1-3; size: NA; D: TRBD1; V: TRBV18; DNA: TGTGCCAGCTCATGGGGACAGGAGACACGGAGCTCTGGAAACACCATATATTTT; CDR3: CASSWGQETRSSGNTIYF
J: TRBJ2-3; size: NA; D: TRBD1; V: TRBV7-3; DNA: TGTGCCAGCAGCACAGGGGGCCGCACAGATACGCAGTATTTT; CDR3: CASSTGGRTDTQYF
J: TRBJ1-5; size: NA; D: TRBD1; V: TRBV19; DNA: TGTGCCAGTAGTCCAACAGTTTTGGGGACAGGGAGTCCATATGTGAGTGATCAGCCCCAGCATTTT; CDR3: CASSPTVLGTGSPYVSDQPQHF
J: TRBJ2-5; size: few; D: NA; V: TRBV15; DNA: TGTGCCACCAGCAGAGATCGCAGGGGAAAGACCCAGTACTTC; CDR3: CATSRDRRGKTQYF